This TCR beta chain was found in a study of shared clonotypes between healthy human individuals. Each subset's genomic DNA was shared equally among a number of immunoSEQ plates. Replicate PCRs for sorted subsets used 200 ng DNA; this equaled 30,000 to 35,000 T cell genomes. The repertoire was sequenced with immunoSEQ multiplex PCR; TCRdb's copy has only in-frame clones and lacks some. The data contain some 1,900,000 clones, 85% to 95% of them singletons. Trimming cost V 6 bases and J 3 bases, with 18 bases left between them. This CDR3 comprises 15 residues. Per germline, CDR1 LNHDA and CDR2 SQIVND (reference sequence). A word on this clone: The target antigen is unknown.

Points from the study as a whole: Naive CD4 clonotypes overlapped across a handful of donors at around 4.8%. For sorted subsets, rarefaction showed incomplete sequencing despite large depth.

CD8 cells classed as naive were CD45RO-negative and positively selected for CCR7, excluding terminally differentiated effector memory CD45RA+ cells. The rearrangement links TRBV19 to TRBJ2-7; D perhaps matches TRBD2 (6 bases). The TCR originated in a man younger than 35 in good health. Material for sequencing was naive CD8+ T cells sorted from blood. The CDR3 DNA reads as TGTGCCAGTAGCGAACCGGGACTGAGATTCTACGAGCAGTACTTC. It translates to CASSEPGLRFYEQYF.